One and the same sample provided the 4 T cell receptor beta chains below, sequenced in a study of blood T cells in healthy people across ages. Together with a sample-barcoded 5' primer, a J-beta primer mix was included in a second PCR lasting about 6 to 11 cycles. TCRdb reprocessed the 5' RACE reads via MiXCR and lists one record per CDR3 protein. Counted here are around 1,600,000 distinct CDR3 sequences, about 45% occurring once; the ten biggest clones make up about 4%. The sequencing input was blood. These receptor sequences come from a woman aged 18-35 years in good health.

The gene calls are TRBV3-1 and TRBJ2-5; perhaps TRBD1 as D (5 bases). V lost 2 bases to trimming and J lost 1 base, with 8 bases between them. The CDR3 runs to 14 residues. The germline gives CDR1 LGHDT, CDR2 YNNKEL (reference sequence). This CDR3 reads CASSQSDTQETQYF. In DNA, the CDR3 is TGTGCCAGCAGCCAATCGGACACCCAAGAGACCCAGTACTTC.

The chain's CDR3 is CASSLLGGTYNEQYF. The DNA for the CDR3 is TGTGCCAGCAGCTTATTAGGGGGAACCTACAATGAGCAGTACTTC. The chain carries TRBV7-2 and TRBJ2-7; the D gene is possibly TRBD1 (6 bases). Germline assignment: CDR1 SGHTA and CDR2 FQGNSA. V was cut by 2 bases and J by 7 bases, with 18 bases left in between. This CDR3 has 15 residues.

This clonotype was counted a single time. This chain uses TRBV4-2 with TRBJ2-5, with a tentative D call TRBD2 (6 bases). CDR1 and CDR2 from the germline V gene are LGHNA and YNFKEQ. Trimming took 3 bases from V and 11 from J, leaving 25 bases between them. CDR3 length equals 16 residues. Here the CDR3 reads CASSHPVVAAYNEQYF. For the CDR3, the DNA is TGTGCCAGCAGCCATCCCGTGGTAGCGGCTTACAATGAGCAGTACTTC.

Regarding this clonotype: A much larger clonotype is one base distant, so this may be a read error. The chain couples TRBV29-1 to TRBJ2-5; D may be TRBD2 (5 bases). The CDR3 is 13 amino acids. Trimming removed 0 bases from V and 11 bases from J, with 16 bases in between. Germline-derived CDR1 and CDR2 are SQVTM and ANQGSEA. CDR3 amino acids: CSVEEASNNEQYF. The CDR3 DNA reads as TGCAGCGTTGAAGAGGCTAGCAATAATGAGCAGTACTTC.